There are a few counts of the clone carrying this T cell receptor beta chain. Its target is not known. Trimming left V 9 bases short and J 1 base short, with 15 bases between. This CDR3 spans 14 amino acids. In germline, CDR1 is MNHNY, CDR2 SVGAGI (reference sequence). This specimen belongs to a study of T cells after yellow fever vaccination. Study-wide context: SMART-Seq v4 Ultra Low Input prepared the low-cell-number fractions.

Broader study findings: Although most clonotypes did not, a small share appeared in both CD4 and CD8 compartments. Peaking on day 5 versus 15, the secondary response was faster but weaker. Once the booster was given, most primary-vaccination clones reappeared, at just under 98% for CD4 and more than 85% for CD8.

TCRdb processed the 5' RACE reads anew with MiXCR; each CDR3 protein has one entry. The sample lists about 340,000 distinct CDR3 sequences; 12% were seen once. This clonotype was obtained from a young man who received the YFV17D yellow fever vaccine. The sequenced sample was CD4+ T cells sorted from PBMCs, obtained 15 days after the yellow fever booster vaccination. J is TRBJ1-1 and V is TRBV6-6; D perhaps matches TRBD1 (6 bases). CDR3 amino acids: CASSTTGSNTEAFF. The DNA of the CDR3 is TGTGCCAGTTCGACGACAGGATCGAACACTGAAGCTTTCTTT.